This T cell receptor (beta chain) was profiled in a study of post-analysis software for immune sequencing data. Study context: Included among the disease courses, which were recorded for the cohort, were relapsing-remitting, secondary progressive and progressive-relapsing multiple sclerosis. Study-wide results and caveats: When the samples were clustered directly with F measure, those that had been prepared in the same batch showed strong co-clustering. Higher frequency in patients than in controls was seen for five TRBV segments, with TRBV5-6, TRBV5-1 and TRBV20-1 among them. Significantly decreased normalized Chao1 diversity was recorded for multiple sclerosis patients relative to controls.

The CDR3 covers 11 residues. The V gene's germline CDR1 is DFQATT and CDR2 SNEGSKA (reference sequence). On this clonotype: The target antigen is unknown.

TCR beta cDNA libraries included unique molecular identifiers. Once roughly 1 to 10 million T cells were used, hundreds of thousands of cDNA molecules resulted. A single record per CDR3 protein comes from TCRdb applying MiXCR to the PCR reads. In the table there are over 700,000 distinct CDR3 sequences, roughly 27% of which are singletons. The sample taken for sequencing was blood. The V call is TRBV20-1, the J call TRBJ2-5; D is unclear. The assigned J gene may be wrong: the sequence end matches TRBJ2-4 better. The sequence derives from a girl between 10 and 17 years old with multiple sclerosis. The CDR3 DNA reads as TGCAGTGCCCCACCCTTCAACATTCAGTACTTC. Translating it yields CSAPPFNIQYF.